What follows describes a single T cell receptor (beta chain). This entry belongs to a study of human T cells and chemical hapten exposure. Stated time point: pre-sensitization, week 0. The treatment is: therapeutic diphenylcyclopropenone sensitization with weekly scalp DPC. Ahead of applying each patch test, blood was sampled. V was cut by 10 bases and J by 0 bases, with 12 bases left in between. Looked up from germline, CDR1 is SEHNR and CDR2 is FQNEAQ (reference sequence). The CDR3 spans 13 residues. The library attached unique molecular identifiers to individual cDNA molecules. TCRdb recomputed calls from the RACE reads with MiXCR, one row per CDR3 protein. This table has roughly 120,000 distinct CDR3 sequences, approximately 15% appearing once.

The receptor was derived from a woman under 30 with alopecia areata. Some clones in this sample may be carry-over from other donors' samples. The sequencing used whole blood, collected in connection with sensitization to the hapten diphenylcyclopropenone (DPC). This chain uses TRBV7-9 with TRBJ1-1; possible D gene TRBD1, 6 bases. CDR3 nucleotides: TGTGCCACCGGGGGCAGTATGAACACTGAAGCTTTCTTT. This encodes CATGGSMNTEAFF.